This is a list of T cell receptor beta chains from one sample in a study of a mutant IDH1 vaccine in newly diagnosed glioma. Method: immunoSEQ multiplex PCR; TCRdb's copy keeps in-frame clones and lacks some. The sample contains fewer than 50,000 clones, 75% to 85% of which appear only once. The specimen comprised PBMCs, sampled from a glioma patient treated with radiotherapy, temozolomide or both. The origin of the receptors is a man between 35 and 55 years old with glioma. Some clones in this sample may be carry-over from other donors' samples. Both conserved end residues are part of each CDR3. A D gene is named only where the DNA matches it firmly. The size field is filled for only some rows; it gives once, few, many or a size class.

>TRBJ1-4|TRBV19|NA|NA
TGTGCCAGTAGTAGTATGGGGAGGCCGACTAATGAAAAACTGTTTTTT
CASSSMGRPTNEKLFF
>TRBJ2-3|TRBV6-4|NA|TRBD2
TGTGCCAGCAGTGAACTAGCGGGGGGTGCAGATACGCAGTATTTT
CASSELAGGADTQYF
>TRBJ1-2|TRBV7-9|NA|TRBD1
TGTGCCAGTAGGCGGGGGACAGCTTTCTATGGCTACACCTTC
CASRRGTAFYGYTF
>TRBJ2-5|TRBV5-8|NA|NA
TGTGCCAGCAGGCCTCGGGGCCAAGAGACCCAGTACTTC
CASRPRGQETQYF
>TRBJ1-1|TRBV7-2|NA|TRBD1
TGTGCCAGCAGCCTTGACAGGGTCACTGAAGCTTTCTTT
CASSLDRVTEAFF
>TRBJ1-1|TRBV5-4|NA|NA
TGTGCCAGCAGCCCACTCGGCGGGAACGCTGAAGCTTTCTTT
CASSPLGGNAEAFF
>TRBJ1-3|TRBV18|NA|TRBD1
TGTGCCAGCTCACCCAAGGGACAGGGGTTTGGAAACACCATATATTTT
CASSPKGQGFGNTIYF
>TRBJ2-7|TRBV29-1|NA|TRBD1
TGCAGCGGTACGACAGGGGTCAAATACGAGCAGTACTTC
CSGTTGVKYEQYF
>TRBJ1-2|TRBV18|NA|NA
TGTGCCAGCTCACTAGCAGGGGATGGCTACACCTTC
CASSLAGDGYTF
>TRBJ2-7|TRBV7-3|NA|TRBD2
TGTGCCAGCTCTAGCGGGGATACATACGAGCAGTACTTC
CASSSGDTYEQYF
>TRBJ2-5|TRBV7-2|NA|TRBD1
TGTGCCAGCAGCTTAGCGGGGACAGGGGGCTTCGGGGAGACCCAGTACTTC
CASSLAGTGGFGETQYF
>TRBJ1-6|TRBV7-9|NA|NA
TGTGCCAGCAGCCAAGGCTCCCGTGGTGATAATTCACCCCTCCACTTT
CASSQGSRGDNSPLHF
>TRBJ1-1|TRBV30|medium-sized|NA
TGTGCCTGGAGGGCGAACCGGGGACGAGGCACTGAAGCTTTCTTT
CAWRANRGRGTEAFF
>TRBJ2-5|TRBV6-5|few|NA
TGTGCCAGTAAAGGGGCGGGGAGCCAAGAGACCCAGTACTTC
CASKGAGSQETQYF
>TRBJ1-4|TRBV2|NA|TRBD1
TGTGCCAGCAGTGAAAATGGACAGGGGGGAGAAAAACTGTTTTTT
CASSENGQGGEKLFF
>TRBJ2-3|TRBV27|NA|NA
TGTGCCAGCACCCCAGTCGGGGGGCACGCAGATACGCAGTATTTT
CASTPVGGHADTQYF
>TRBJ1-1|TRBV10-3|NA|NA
TGTGCCATCAGGATGGGAGGGCTGAACACTGAAGCTTTCTTT
CAIRMGGLNTEAFF
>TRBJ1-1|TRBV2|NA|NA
TGTGCCAGCAGGAGGGGCGTAGGCACTGAAGCTTTCTTT
CASRRGVGTEAFF
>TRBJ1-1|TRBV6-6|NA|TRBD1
TGTGCCAGTCTTTTCAGGGGGCCCCTGAACACTGAAGCTTTCTTT
CASLFRGPLNTEAFF
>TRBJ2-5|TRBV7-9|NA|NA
TGTGCCAGCAGCTTGTGGTTAGGGCCCGAGGAGACCCAGTACTTC
CASSLWLGPEETQYF
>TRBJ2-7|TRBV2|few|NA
TGTGCCAGCAGTGAAACAGGCTTCTTCTACGAGCAGTACTTC
CASSETGFFYEQYF
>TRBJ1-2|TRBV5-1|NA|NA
TGCGCCAGCAGCTTGTCGGCAGAAGCGTATGGCTACACCTTC
CASSLSAEAYGYTF
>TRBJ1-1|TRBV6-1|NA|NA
TGTGCCAGCCGGAGGGGGGGAAGCACTGAAGCTTTCTTT
CASRRGGSTEAFF
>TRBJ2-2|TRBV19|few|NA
TGTGCCAGTAGTAAAGGACTTACCGGGGAGCTGTTTTTT
CASSKGLTGELFF
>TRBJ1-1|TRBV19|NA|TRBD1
TGTGCCAGTATCATTCGGACAGGGCTGTTGGCTGAAGCTTTCTTT
CASIIRTGLLAEAFF
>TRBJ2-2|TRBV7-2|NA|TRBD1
TGTGCCAGCAGCCAGTTTAGGGACAGGGCTACCGGGGAGCTGTTTTTT
CASSQFRDRATGELFF